The table lists the clone carrying this T cell receptor beta chain with many counts. At one end, the junction sequence differs from germline, possibly due to a read error. The data originate from a study of regulatory T cells in long-lasting Graves disease. Time point in this sample: newly diagnosed GD, antithyroid drugs for less than 3 months. PBMCs provided the RNA from which the TCR library was made. Relying on iRepertoire HTBI primers and Arm-PCR of CDR3 regions, the team built TCR beta libraries. MiXCR was run by TCRdb on the multiplex PCR reads, yielding one entry per CDR3 protein. The sample has about 560,000 distinct CDR3 sequences; 15% to 20% are singletons. Germline CDR1 reads SGHRS; CDR2 reads YFSETQ. The CDR3 is 14 residues long. This sample was shared with a second study, whose subject was T cells in Graves' hyperthyroidism and ophthalmopathy. That paper adds: The authors deemed Graves' hyperthyroidism stable absent ophthalmopathy progression within 18 months. Those patients with uncontrolled infection, other autoimmune disease, pregnancy or lactation were excluded.

V is TRBV5-1 and J is TRBJ2-1; TRBD2 might be the D (6 bases). The sequenced sample was peripheral blood mononuclear cells (PBMCs), obtained at new diagnosis, from a patient treated with antithyroid drugs. The sequence was obtained from a man aged 18 to 30 with Graves disease. The CDR3 here is CASSSGLALNEQFF. DNA for the CDR3: TGTGCCAGCAGCTCGGGACTGGCCCTCAATGAGCAGTTCTTC.